This record concerns one TCR beta chain sequence. This clonotype was recorded at least ten times. What this receptor recognizes is not known. The input lacks base qualities; no much larger clone sits a single base away. The data stem from a study of kidney transplant recipient with SARS-CoV-2 infection (dated by TCRdb to about 2021). The CDR3 has 17 amino acids, counting the end cysteine and phenylalanine. Just CDR3 DNA is preserved here, 51 bases in frame from base 1. V gives up 6 bases and J gives up 4 bases, and the segment between their germline ends measures 23 bases. The germline V gene provides CDR1 KGHDR and CDR2 SFDVKD. According to the study, the label for this sample's time point signals: pre-pandemic baseline sample and day 111 after first positive SARS-CoV-2 test. The run used an Illumina MiSeq. Profiling of the peripheral T cell repertoire targeted human TCRbeta genes. In the authors' own workflow: To account for variability over time, differences in clonotype abundance were tested using beta-binomial modelling. Clonotypes that had expanded were screened against the ImmuneCODE reference database of SARS-CoV-2-associated TCRs and mapped onto regions of the viral genome. Additional analyses of the repertoire looked at TRBV gene usage, CDR3 length, CDR3 amino acid overlap between time points, clonotype abundance distributions and Jaccard similarity. TCRdb trimmed public reads at Q25 via fastp, called clones via MiXCR and kept in-frame beta chains. Entries that share a CDR3 protein sequence are merged under the most common genes and DNA. The V and J calls were determined by TCRdb, not by the authors. In all, the sample holds roughly 250,000 distinct CDR3 sequences, and more than 25% of those were seen once. Of the sample, 7% to 8% falls within the top ten clones.

The sequences come from a blood sample, collected at baseline and on day 111 from a kidney transplant recipient. The clonotype comes from a male patient between 25 and 39 years old who had COVID-19 and was a kidney transplant recipient. Following transplantation, part of the T cell population may be supplied by the graft donor rather than the patient. Here the chain combines TRBV24-1 and TRBJ1-2, with the identity of the D gene unclear. DNA sequence: TGTGCCACCAGTCTGGGTTTTAGTACCAGAAAGACCTATGGCTACACCTTC. It translates as CATSLGFSTRKTYGYTF.